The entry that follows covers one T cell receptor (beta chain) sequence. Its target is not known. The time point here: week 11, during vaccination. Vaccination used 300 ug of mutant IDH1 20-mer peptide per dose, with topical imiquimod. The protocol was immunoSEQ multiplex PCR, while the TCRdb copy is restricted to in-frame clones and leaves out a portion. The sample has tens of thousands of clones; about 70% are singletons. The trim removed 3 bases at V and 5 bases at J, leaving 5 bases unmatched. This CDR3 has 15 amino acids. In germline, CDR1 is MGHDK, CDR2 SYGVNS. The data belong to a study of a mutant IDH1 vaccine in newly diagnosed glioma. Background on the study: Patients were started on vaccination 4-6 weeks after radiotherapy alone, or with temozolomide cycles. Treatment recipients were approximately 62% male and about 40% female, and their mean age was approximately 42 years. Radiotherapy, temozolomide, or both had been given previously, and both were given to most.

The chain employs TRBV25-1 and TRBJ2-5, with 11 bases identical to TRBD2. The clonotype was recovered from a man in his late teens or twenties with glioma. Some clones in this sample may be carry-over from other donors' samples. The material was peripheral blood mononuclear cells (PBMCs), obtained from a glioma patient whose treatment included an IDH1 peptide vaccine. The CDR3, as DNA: TGTGCCAGCAGTGATAGCGGGGGGGCCGTGGAGACCCAGTACTTC. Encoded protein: CASSDSGGAVETQYF.